The rows below give T cell receptor beta chains drawn from one sample of a study of shared clonotypes between healthy human individuals. Assay: immunoSEQ multiplex PCR; the TCRdb copy retains only in-frame clones and omits some. Of about 1.5 million clones in the sample, around 98% were seen once. The sample taken for sequencing was naive CD4+ T cells sorted from blood. Receptors originate from a man aged 30 to 45 in good health. CDR3s include the opening cysteine and the closing phenylalanine or tryptophan. A D gene is named only where the DNA matches it firmly. Not all rows give a size; the values are once, few, many and, for expanded clones, a class.

TRBJ1-5 | . | . | TRBV19 | TGTGCCAGTAGTATAAACGGGGATCAGCCCCAGCATTTT | CASSINGDQPQHF
TRBJ2-7 | once | TRBD1 | TRBV6-5 | TGTGCCAGCAGTTCTGGGGGACAGACATACGAGCAGTACTTC | CASSSGGQTYEQYF
TRBJ1-5 | once | . | TRBV2 | TGTGCCAGCAGTGAAGATTTTTATCAGCCCCAGCATTTT | CASSEDFYQPQHF
TRBJ1-2 | once | . | TRBV7-9 | TGTGCCAGCAGCGTAGGGCGCGGGGGCGCTAACTATGGCTACACCTTC | CASSVGRGGANYGYTF
TRBJ2-7 | . | . | TRBV7-9 | TGTGCCAGCAGCCCAGACAGCCCGGGGCAGTACTTC | CASSPDSPGQYF
TRBJ2-7 | . | . | TRBV28 | TGTGCCAGCAGAACAGGGTTCCACGAGCAGTACTTC | CASRTGFHEQYF
TRBJ2-5 | . | . | TRBV12-5 | TGTGCTAGTGCCACTTTCGGGGAGACCCAGTACTTC | CASATFGETQYF
TRBJ2-7 | . | . | TRBV7-9 | TGTGCCAGCAGCTCCTCCAGGGACTCCAACGAGCAGTACTTC | CASSSSRDSNEQYF
TRBJ1-1 | . | . | TRBV5-1 | TGCGCCAGCAGCTTGGTTGGGACAAAGAACACTGAAGCTTTCTTT | CASSLVGTKNTEAFF
TRBJ2-1 | . | . | TRBV7-6 | TGTGCCAGCAGCCCCGGACTTTCGGGGAGTAATGAGCAGTTCTTC | CASSPGLSGSNEQFF
TRBJ2-6 | . | . | TRBV18 | TGTGCCAGCTCACCGCCAATTAGCCTCGTTGAGACTGGGGCCAACGTCCTGACTTTC | CASSPPISLVETGANVLTF
TRBJ2-2 | . | . | TRBV5-4 | TGTGCCAGCAGCTTCAAGGGACCGAACACCGGGGAGCTGTTTTTT | CASSFKGPNTGELFF
TRBJ2-7 | . | TRBD2 | TRBV14 | TGTGCCAGCAGCCAAGATGGGGTTCTAGCGGGAGTCTACGAGCAGTACTTC | CASSQDGVLAGVYEQYF
TRBJ1-2 | . | . | TRBV10-3 | TGTGCCATCAGTGAGTCGGTTATAGCTAACTATGGCTACACCTTC | CAISESVIANYGYTF
TRBJ1-3 | few | . | TRBV7-9 | TGTGCCGGCACTGGAAACACCATATATTTT | CAGTGNTIYF
TRBJ2-1 | once | TRBD1 | TRBV5-1 | TGCGCCAGCAGCTTGGTGGGGACAGGGGTAGTAAATGAGCAGTTCTTC | CASSLVGTGVVNEQFF
TRBJ1-1 | . | . | TRBV14 | TGTGCCAGCAGCCAGGAGGGTATGAACACTGAAGCTTTCTTT | CASSQEGMNTEAFF
TRBJ1-1 | . | TRBD1 | TRBV19 | TGTGCCAGTAGTCGAGACAGGGGCACTGAAGCTTTCTTT | CASSRDRGTEAFF
TRBJ1-1 | . | . | TRBV10-3 | TGTGCCACCCTCGGCGCCCGGGGAGGGATGAACACTGAAGCTTTCTTT | CATLGARGGMNTEAFF
TRBJ2-4 | . | . | TRBV2 | TGTGCCAGCAGCCAAACTATTCAGGGTACCAAAAACATTCAGTACTTC | CASSQTIQGTKNIQYF
TRBJ2-7 | . | . | TRBV30 | TGTGCCTGGAAAGACAGACTCCTGGAGCAGTACTTC | CAWKDRLLEQYF
TRBJ2-7 | . | . | TRBV18 | TGTGCCAGCTCACCACCCAATGCCAGGAACTCTCCCGAGCAGTACTTC | CASSPPNARNSPEQYF
TRBJ2-2 | once | TRBD2 | TRBV9 | TGTGCCAGCAGCGTAGATCCGGGAGGGCCGACCGGGGAGCTGTTTTTT | CASSVDPGGPTGELFF
TRBJ1-5 | . | TRBD1 | TRBV18 | TGTGCCAGCTCACCTCTCGCCGGGACAGGACGCTATAGCAATCAGCCCCAGCATTTT | CASSPLAGTGRYSNQPQHF
TRBJ2-7 | . | TRBD2 | TRBV4-1 | TGCGCCAGCAGCCGCGGCGGAGCGGGATCCTACGAGCAGTACTTC | CASSRGGAGSYEQYF
TRBJ2-1 | . | . | TRBV7-2 | TGTGCCAGCAGCTCCGGGACGGTCAGCAGCCAGTTCTTC | CASSSGTVSSQFF
TRBJ2-7 | once | TRBD2 | TRBV25-1 | TGTGCCAGCAGTGGGGGACTAGCGGGTTCCTACGAGCAGTACTTC | CASSGGLAGSYEQYF
TRBJ2-7 | . | . | TRBV7-2 | TGTGCCAGCAGCTTGACAGTCTACGAGCAGTACTTC | CASSLTVYEQYF
TRBJ2-1 | . | TRBD1 | TRBV27 | TGTGCCAGCAGTTTTGAGACAGGGCTTGAGCAGTTCTTC | CASSFETGLEQFF
TRBJ2-7 | . | . | TRBV20-1 | TGCAGTGCTAGAGGTAGGATCGAAACGTACTTC | CSARGRIETYF
TRBJ2-1 | . | TRBD1 | TRBV6-5 | TGTGCCAGCACCTCAATCAGGGGGATGAATGAGCAGTTCTTC | CASTSIRGMNEQFF
TRBJ1-3 | . | . | TRBV6-1 | TGTGCCAGCAGTGAAGTAAAGGGGAACACCATATATTTT | CASSEVKGNTIYF
TRBJ2-7 | once | TRBD2 | TRBV5-6 | TGTGCCAGCAGCTACGGACTAGCGTCTTGGGATTACGAGCAGTACTTC | CASSYGLASWDYEQYF
TRBJ2-1 | . | . | TRBV10-3 | TGTGCCACCCTGGACAAAAAGAGCTCCTACAATGAGCAGTTCTTC | CATLDKKSSYNEQFF
TRBJ1-4 | . | TRBD1 | TRBV18 | TGTGCCAGCTCACCCACTCCCCTCGGCCCGGGACAGGTCAGCGAAAAACTGTTTTTT | CASSPTPLGPGQVSEKLFF
TRBJ2-1 | . | TRBD1 | TRBV9 | TGTGCCAGCAGCGCACAGGGGAGCTCCTACAATGAGCAGTTCTTC | CASSAQGSSYNEQFF
TRBJ2-7 | once | . | TRBV18 | TGTGCCAGCTCACCACTTTCGTCGCAGGGAGTCCACGAGCAGTACTTC | CASSPLSSQGVHEQYF
TRBJ2-1 | . | . | TRBV28 | TGTGCCAGCAGTTTGATAGCCTGGGACTACAATGAGCAGTTCTTC | CASSLIAWDYNEQFF
TRBJ2-7 | . | TRBD2 | TRBV25-1 | TGTGCCAGCATTGGAAGCGGGAGGCTGTACGAGCAGTACTTC | CASIGSGRLYEQYF
TRBJ2-7 | . | . | TRBV28 | TGTGCCAGCAGTCCCCCAGGAAGTGGGAGTTTCTACGAGCAGTACTTC | CASSPPGSGSFYEQYF
TRBJ2-7 | . | . | TRBV18 | TGTGCCAGCTCGCCCGATAGCTCCTACGAGCAGTACTTC | CASSPDSSYEQYF
TRBJ2-2 | once | TRBD2 | TRBV5-4 | TGTGCCAGCAGCTTGGGTCTAGCGGGAGGCACCGGGGAGCTGTTTTTT | CASSLGLAGGTGELFF
TRBJ1-2 | . | . | TRBV10-1 | TGCGCCAGCAGTGAGTCTGGGAGCTATGGCTACACCTTC | CASSESGSYGYTF
TRBJ2-1 | . | TRBD2 | TRBV27 | TGTGCCAGCAGCCGGGCCGAGCTAGCGGGTTACAATGAGCAGTTCTTC | CASSRAELAGYNEQFF
TRBJ2-2 | . | TRBD1 | TRBV9 | TGTGCCAGCAGCGCATCCGGGACAGGGGTCGGGGAGCTGTTTTTT | CASSASGTGVGELFF
TRBJ2-1 | once | . | TRBV9 | TGTGCCAGCAGCGTAGAATCTAGCTCCTACAATGAGCAGTTCTTC | CASSVESSSYNEQFF
TRBJ1-2 | . | . | TRBV6-6 | TGTGCCAGCAGCCCCATGGGCTCGGGCTACACCTTC | CASSPMGSGYTF
TRBJ2-2 | . | . | TRBV9 | TGTGCCAGCAGCGTTTCTGGAACCGGGGAGCTGTTTTTT | CASSVSGTGELFF
TRBJ2-2 | . | . | TRBV5-1 | TGCGCCAGCAGCTTGAATCAGGGCCTGAACACCGGGGAGCTGTTTTTT | CASSLNQGLNTGELFF
TRBJ2-7 | . | . | TRBV27 | TGTGCCAGCAGTTTACAGGGACCGAACTCCTACGAGCAGTACTTC | CASSLQGPNSYEQYF
TRBJ1-2 | . | . | TRBV2 | TGTGCCAGCAGTGAATTTTTAGGGGAGGCCGCTAATGGCTACACCTTC | CASSEFLGEAANGYTF
TRBJ2-5 | . | . | TRBV5-5 | TGTGCCAGCAGCTTGGCGACCAAAGAGACCCAGTACTTC | CASSLATKETQYF
TRBJ2-1 | . | . | TRBV5-1 | TGCGCCAGCAGCTTGGAGTTCCGGGTTGGGAATGAGCAGTTCTTC | CASSLEFRVGNEQFF
TRBJ2-7 | . | . | TRBV7-9 | TGTGCCAGCAGCCTCCAGGGGCAAGGCTACGAGCAGTACTTC | CASSLQGQGYEQYF
TRBJ2-2 | once | . | TRBV6-5 | TGTGCCAGCAGTTACGGTCAGTCGAACACCGGGGAGCTGTTTTTT | CASSYGQSNTGELFF